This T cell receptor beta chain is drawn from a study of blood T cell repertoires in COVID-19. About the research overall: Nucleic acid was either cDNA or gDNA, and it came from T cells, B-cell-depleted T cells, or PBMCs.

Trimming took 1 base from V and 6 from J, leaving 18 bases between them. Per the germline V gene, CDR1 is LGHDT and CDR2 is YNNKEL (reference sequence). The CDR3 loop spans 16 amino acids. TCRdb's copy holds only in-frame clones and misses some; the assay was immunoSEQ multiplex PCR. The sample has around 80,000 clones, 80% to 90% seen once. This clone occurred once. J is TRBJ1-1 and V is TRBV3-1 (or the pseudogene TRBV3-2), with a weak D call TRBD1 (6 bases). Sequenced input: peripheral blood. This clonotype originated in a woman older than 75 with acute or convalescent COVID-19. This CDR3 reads CASSQALGGLSPEAFF. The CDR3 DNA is TGTGCCAGCAGCCAAGCCCTCGGGGGGCTCAGCCCTGAAGCTTTCTTT.